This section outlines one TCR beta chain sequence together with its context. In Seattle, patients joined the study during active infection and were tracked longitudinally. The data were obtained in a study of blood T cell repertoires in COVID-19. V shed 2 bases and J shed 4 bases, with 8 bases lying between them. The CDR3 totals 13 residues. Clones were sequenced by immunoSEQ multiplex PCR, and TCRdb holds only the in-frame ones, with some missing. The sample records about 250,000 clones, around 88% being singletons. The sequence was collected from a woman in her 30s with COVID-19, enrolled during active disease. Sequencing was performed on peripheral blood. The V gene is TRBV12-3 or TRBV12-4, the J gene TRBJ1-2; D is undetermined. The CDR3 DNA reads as TGTGCCAGCAGTTTAACACCAGGCTATGGCTACACCTTC. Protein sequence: CASSLTPGYGYTF.